This T cell receptor (beta chain) was sequenced for a study of radiotherapy plus CTLA-4 blockade in lung cancer. Whole-study findings and limits: TCR clones from tumors expanded in blood after radiotherapy plus ipilimumab.

Germline assignment: CDR1 SGHRS and CDR2 YFSETQ. The CDR3 extends over 15 amino acids. With V trimmed by 4 bases and J by 1 base, 5 bases remained unmatched. A note on this clone: The antigen is not known.

Profiling relied on immunoSEQ multiplex PCR, and the TCRdb table lists in-frame clones only, not all of them. The table records 90,000 to 150,000 clones, roughly 80% of them present only once. This sequence originates from a human donor with non-small cell lung cancer who had a partial response to radiotherapy plus ipilimumab. Here the sequenced sample was peripheral blood, taken from a patient treated with radiotherapy plus ipilimumab. The chain combines TRBV5-1 with TRBJ1-1, with TRBD1 matching over 9 bases. This CDR3 is CASSLQQGANTEAFF. CDR3 sequence (DNA): TGCGCCAGCAGCCTTCAACAGGGGGCGAACACTGAAGCTTTCTTT.